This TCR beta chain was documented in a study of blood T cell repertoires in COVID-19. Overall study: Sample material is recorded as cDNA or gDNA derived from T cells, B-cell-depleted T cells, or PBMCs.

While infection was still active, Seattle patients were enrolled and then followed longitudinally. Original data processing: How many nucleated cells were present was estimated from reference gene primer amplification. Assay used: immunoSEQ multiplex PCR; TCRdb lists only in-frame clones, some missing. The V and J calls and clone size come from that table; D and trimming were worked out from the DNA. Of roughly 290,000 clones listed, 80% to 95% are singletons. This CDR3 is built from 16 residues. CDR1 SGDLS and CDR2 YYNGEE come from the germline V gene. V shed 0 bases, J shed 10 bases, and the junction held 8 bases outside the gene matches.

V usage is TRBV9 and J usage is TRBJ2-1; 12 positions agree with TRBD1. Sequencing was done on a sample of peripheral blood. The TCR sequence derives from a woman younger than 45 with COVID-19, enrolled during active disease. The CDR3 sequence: CASSVVGQGAAQEQFF. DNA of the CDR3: TGTGCCAGCAGCGTAGTGGGACAGGGGGCGGCTCAGGAGCAGTTCTTC.